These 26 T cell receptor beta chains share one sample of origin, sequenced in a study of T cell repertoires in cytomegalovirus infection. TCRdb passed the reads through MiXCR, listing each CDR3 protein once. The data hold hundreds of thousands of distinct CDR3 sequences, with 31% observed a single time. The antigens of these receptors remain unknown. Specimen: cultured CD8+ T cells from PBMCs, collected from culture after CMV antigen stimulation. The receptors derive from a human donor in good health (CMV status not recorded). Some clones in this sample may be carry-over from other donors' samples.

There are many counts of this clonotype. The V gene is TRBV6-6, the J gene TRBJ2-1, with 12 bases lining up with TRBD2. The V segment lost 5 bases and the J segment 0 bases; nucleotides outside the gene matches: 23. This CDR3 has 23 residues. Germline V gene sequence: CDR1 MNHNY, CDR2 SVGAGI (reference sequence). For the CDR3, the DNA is TGTGCCAGCAGTCCGGGACAGGAGCCGGGGCTAGCGGGGGGGCTAAGCTCCTACAATGAGCAGTTCTTC. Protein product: CASSPGQEPGLAGGLSSYNEQFF.

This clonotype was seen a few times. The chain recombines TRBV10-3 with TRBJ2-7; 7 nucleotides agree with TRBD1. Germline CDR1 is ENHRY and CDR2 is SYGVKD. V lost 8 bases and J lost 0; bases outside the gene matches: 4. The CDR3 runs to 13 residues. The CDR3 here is CAIGTVNSYEQYF. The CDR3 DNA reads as TGTGCCATCGGGACAGTTAACTCCTACGAGCAGTACTTC.

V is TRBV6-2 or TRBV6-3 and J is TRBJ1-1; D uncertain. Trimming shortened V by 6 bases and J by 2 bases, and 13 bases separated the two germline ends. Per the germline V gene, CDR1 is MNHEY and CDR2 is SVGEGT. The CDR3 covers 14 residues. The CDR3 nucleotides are TGTGCCAGCAGGCTTAGTATGGTCAACACTGAAGCTTTCTTT. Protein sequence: CASRLSMVNTEAFF.

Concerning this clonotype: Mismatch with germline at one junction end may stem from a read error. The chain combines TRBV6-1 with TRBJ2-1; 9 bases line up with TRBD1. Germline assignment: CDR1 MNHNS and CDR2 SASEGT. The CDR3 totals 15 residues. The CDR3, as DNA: TGTGCCAGCAGTAAATTCGGGACAGGGAACAATAAGCAGTTCTTC. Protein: CASSKFGTGNNKQFF.

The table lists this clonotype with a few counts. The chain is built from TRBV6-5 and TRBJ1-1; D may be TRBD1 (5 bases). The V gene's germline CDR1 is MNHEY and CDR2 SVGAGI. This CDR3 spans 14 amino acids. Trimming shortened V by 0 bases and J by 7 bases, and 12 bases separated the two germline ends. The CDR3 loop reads CASSYSSGHGEAFF. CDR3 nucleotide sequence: TGTGCCAGCAGTTACTCCTCGGGGCACGGTGAAGCTTTCTTT.

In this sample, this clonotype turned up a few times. Here the CDR3 reads CASHDGNTIYF. The CDR3 nucleotides are TGTGCCTCCCATGATGGAAACACCATATATTTT. The chain uses TRBV10-3 and TRBJ1-3; D remains unclear. The V end was cut by 11 bases, the J end by 3 bases, with 8 bases between. The CDR3 has 11 amino acids. The germline V gene encodes CDR1 ENHRY and CDR2 SYGVKD.

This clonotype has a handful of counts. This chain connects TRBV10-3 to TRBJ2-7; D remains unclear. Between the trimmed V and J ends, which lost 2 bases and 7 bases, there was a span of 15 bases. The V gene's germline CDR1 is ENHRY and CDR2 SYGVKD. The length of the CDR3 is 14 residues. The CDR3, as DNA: TGTGCCATCAGTGAGACAGCACCGCTAAGGGAGCAGTACGTC. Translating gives CAISETAPLREQYV.

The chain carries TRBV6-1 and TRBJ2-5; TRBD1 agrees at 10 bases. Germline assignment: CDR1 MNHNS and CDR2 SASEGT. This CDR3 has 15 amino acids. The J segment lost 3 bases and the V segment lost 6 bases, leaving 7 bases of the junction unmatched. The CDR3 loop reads CASRDRDRGKETQYF. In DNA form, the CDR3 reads TGTGCCAGCAGAGACCGGGACAGGGGAAAAGAGACCCAGTACTTC.

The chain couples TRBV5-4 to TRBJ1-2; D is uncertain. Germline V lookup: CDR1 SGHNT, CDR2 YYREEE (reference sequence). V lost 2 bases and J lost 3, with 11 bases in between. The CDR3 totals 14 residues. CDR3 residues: CASSFALGDYGYTF. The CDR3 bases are TGTGCCAGCAGCTTTGCCCTCGGGGACTATGGCTACACCTTC.

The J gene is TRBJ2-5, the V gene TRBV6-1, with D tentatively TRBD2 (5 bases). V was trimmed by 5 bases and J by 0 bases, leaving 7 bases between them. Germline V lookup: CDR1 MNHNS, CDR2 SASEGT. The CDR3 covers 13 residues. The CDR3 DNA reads TGTGCCAGCAGTTTCGGGAACCAAGAGACCCAGTACTTC. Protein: CASSFGNQETQYF.

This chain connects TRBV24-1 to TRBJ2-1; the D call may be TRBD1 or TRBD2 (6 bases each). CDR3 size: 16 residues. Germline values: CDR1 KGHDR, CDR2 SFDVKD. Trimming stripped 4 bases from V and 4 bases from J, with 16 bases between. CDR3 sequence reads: CATSEGGSHPYNEQFF. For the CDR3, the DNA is TGTGCCACCAGTGAGGGGGGCAGTCACCCTTACAATGAGCAGTTCTTC.

The CDR3 sequence is CASSLGVVAANTEAFF. CDR3 DNA sequence: TGTGCCAGCAGCTTAGGCGTGGTTGCCGCGAACACTGAAGCTTTCTTT. The chain has TRBV7-9 and TRBJ1-1, with D hard to call. Trimming removed 1 base from V and 1 base from J, with 13 bases in between. CDR1 and CDR2 from the germline V gene are SEHNR and FQNEAQ (reference sequence). The CDR3 has 16 residues.

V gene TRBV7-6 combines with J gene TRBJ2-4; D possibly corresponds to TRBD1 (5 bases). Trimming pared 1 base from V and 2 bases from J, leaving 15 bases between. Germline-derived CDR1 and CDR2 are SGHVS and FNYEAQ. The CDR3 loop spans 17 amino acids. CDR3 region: CASSLVPAGNTKNIQYF. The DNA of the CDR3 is TGTGCCAGCAGCTTAGTTCCGGCAGGGAACACCAAAAACATTCAGTACTTC.

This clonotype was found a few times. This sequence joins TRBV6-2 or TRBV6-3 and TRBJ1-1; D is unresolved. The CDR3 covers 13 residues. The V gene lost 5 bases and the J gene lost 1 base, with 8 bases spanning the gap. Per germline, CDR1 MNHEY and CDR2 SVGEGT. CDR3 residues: CASSERSNTEAFF. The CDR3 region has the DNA TGTGCCAGCAGTGAACGTTCGAACACTGAAGCTTTCTTT.

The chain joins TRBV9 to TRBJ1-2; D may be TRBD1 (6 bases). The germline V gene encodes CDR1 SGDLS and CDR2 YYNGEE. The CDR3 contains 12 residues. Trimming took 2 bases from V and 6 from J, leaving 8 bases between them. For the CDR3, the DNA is TGTGCCAGCAGCGTCAGGACAGATGGCTACACCTTC. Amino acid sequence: CASSVRTDGYTF.

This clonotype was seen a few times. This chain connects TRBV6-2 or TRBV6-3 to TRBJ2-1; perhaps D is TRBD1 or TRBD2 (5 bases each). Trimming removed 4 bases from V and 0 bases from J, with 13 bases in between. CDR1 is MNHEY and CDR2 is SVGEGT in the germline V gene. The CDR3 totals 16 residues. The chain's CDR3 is CASSSPMGDSYNEQFF. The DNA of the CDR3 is TGTGCCAGCAGTTCTCCTATGGGGGACTCCTACAATGAGCAGTTCTTC.

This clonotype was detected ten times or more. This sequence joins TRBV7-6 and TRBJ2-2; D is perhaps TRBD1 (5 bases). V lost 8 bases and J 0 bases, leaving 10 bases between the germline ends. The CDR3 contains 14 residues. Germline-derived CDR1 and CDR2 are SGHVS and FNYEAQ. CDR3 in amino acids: CASDRGANTGELFF. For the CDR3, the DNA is TGTGCCAGCGACAGAGGCGCGAACACCGGGGAGCTGTTTTTT.

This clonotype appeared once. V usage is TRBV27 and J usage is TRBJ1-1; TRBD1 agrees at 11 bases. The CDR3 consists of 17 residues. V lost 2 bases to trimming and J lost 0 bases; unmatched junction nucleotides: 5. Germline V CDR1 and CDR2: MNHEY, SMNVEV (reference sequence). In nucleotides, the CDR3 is TGTGCCAGCAGTTTACTTCGGACAGGGGGCTTGAACACTGAAGCTTTCTTT. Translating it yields CASSLLRTGGLNTEAFF.

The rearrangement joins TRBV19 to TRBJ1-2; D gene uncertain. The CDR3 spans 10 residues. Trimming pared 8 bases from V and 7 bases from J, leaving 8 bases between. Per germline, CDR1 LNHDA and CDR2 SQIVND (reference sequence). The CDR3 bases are TGTGCCAGTCACGGGTTTGGCTACACCTTC. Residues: CASHGFGYTF.

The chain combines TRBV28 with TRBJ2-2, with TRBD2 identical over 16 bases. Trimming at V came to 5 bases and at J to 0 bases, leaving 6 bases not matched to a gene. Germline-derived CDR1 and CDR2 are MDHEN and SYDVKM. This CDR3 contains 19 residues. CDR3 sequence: CASSEGLAGGLSNTGELFF. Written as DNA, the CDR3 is TGTGCCAGCAGTGAGGGACTAGCGGGGGGGCTATCGAACACCGGGGAGCTGTTTTTT.

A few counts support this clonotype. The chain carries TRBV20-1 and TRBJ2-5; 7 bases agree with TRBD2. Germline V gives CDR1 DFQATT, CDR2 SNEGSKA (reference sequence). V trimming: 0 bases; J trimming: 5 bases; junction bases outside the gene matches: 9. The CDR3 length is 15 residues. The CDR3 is CSARDLSGVLETQYF. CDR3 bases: TGCAGTGCTAGAGATTTAAGCGGGGTGTTGGAGACCCAGTACTTC.

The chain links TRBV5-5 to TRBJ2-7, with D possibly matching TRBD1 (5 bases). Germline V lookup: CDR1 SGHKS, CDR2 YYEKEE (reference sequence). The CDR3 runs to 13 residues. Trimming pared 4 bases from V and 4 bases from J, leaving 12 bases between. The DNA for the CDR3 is TGTGCCAGCAGCGACCAGGGTTGGTACGAGCAGTACGTC. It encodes CASSDQGWYEQYV.

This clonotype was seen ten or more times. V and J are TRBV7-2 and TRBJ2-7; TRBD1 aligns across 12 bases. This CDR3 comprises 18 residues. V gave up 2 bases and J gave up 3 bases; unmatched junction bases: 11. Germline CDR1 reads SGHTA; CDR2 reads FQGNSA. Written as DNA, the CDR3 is TGTGCCAGCAGCTTAAATTCCGTCCGGGACAGGGGGCACTACGAGCAGTACTTC. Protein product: CASSLNSVRDRGHYEQYF. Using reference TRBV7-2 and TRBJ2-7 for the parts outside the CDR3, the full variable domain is GAGVSQSPSNKVTEKGKDVELRCDPISGHTALYWYRQSLGQGLEFLIYFQGNSAPDKSGLPSDRFSAERTGGSVSTLTIQRTQQEDSAVYLCASSLNSVRDRGHYEQYFGPGTRLTVT.

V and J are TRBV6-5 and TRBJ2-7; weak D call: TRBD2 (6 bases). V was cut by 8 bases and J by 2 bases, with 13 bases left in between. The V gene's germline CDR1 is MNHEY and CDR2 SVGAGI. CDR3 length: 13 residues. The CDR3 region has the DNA TGTGCCAGCTCTGGCGGGGCCACCTACGAGCAGTACGTC. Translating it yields CASSGGATYEQYV.

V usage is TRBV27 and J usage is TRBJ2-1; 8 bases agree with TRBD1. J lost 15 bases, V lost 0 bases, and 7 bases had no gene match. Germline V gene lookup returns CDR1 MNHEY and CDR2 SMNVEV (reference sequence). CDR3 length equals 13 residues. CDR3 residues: CASSLSRGREGFF. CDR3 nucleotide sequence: TGTGCCAGCAGTTTATCCAGGGGGCGCGAGGGGTTCTTC.

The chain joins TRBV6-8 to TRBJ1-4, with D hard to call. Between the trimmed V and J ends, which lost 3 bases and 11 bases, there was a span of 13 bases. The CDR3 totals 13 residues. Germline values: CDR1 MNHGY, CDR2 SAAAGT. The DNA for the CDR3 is TGTGCCAGCAGTTATACTTCGTCGGCCAAACTGTTTTTT. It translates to CASSYTSSAKLFF.